What follows are 6 T cell receptor beta chains derived from one specimen sequenced in a study of blood T cell repertoires in COVID-19. Measured with immunoSEQ multiplex PCR; TCRdb has only the in-frame clones, and not every one. The sample lists 45,000 to 55,000 clones, roughly two thirds occurring once. Material for sequencing was peripheral blood. All receptors derive from a woman in her seventies with acute or convalescent COVID-19.

This chain links TRBV19 with TRBJ1-1, with TRBD1 identical over 7 bases. The CDR3 is 14 amino acids. The germline gives CDR1 LNHDA, CDR2 SQIVND (reference sequence). V was clipped by 5 bases and J by 1 base; unmatched bases: 4. In DNA form, the CDR3 reads TGTGCCAGTAGTGAGGGGGCAGCGAACACTGAAGCTTTCTTT. Protein sequence: CASSEGAANTEAFF.

The chain couples TRBV9 to TRBJ1-1; the D is unclear. Trimming pared 0 bases from V and 7 bases from J, leaving 10 bases between. The CDR3 covers 13 residues. Germline V gene lookup returns CDR1 SGDLS and CDR2 YYNGEE. The CDR3 loop is CASSVVGAGEAFF. The CDR3 DNA reads TGTGCCAGCAGCGTAGTAGGAGCCGGTGAAGCTTTCTTT.

This chain uses TRBV5-4 with TRBJ2-1, with D possibly being TRBD1 (5 bases). V lost 5 bases and J lost 1, with 13 bases in between. CDR1 is SGHNT and CDR2 is YYREEE in the germline V gene (reference sequence). The CDR3 runs to 15 residues. The CDR3 sequence is CASRPDRKSYNEQFF. CDR3 bases: TGTGCCAGCAGACCCGACAGAAAATCCTACAATGAGCAGTTCTTC.

The chain links TRBV5-1 to TRBJ2-1; 9 bases align to TRBD1. Germline-derived CDR1 and CDR2 are SGHRS and YFSETQ. The CDR3 is made up of 14 amino acids. V gave up 5 bases and J gave up 7 bases; unmatched junction bases: 7. The CDR3 here is CASSGQGTGNEQFF. CDR3 DNA: TGCGCCAGCAGTGGACAGGGGACGGGGAATGAGCAGTTCTTC.

There are a few counts of this clone. The rearrangement uses TRBV30 and TRBJ2-7; D might be TRBD2 (6 bases). Trimming pared 2 bases from V and 2 bases from J, leaving 13 bases between. The CDR3 covers 14 residues. Germline CDR1 is GTSNPN and CDR2 is SVGIG (reference sequence). The DNA of the CDR3 is TGTGCCTGGAGTCGCGGGACGGTTACCTACGAGCAGTACTTC. It translates to CAWSRGTVTYEQYF. The full variable domain, completed using reference TRBV30 and TRBJ2-7, is SQTIHQWPATLVQPVGSPLSLECTVEGTSNPNLYWYRQAAGRGLQLLFYSVGIGQISSEVPQNLSASRPQDRQFILSSKKLLLSDSGFYLCAWSRGTVTYEQYFGPGTRLTVT.

The chain couples TRBV5-1 to TRBJ1-6, with TRBD1 matching over 7 bases. V was pared by 4 bases and J by 7 bases, with 5 bases of the junction left unmatched. The CDR3 runs to 14 residues. Germline V gene sequence: CDR1 SGHRS, CDR2 YFSETQ. The CDR3 nucleotides read TGCGCCAGCAGCCCTGGGGACAGCAATTCACCCCTCCACTTT. Protein product: CASSPGDSNSPLHF. Complete variable domain (other parts from reference TRBV5-1 and TRBJ1-6): KAGVTQTPRYLIKTRGQQVTLSCSPISGHRSVSWYQQTPGQGLQFLFEYFSETQRNKGNFPGRFSGRQFSNSRSEMNVSTLELGDSALYLCASSPGDSNSPLHFGNGTRLTVT.